These T cell receptor beta chains were read from a single sample in a study of T cell changes during pregnancy in multiple sclerosis. TCRdb's copy holds only in-frame clones and misses some; the assay was immunoSEQ multiplex PCR. Counted here are some 39,000 clones, approximately 91% occurring once; the ten biggest clones make up approximately 4.3%. The material sequenced was CD8+ T cells from peripheral blood mononuclear cells, taken in the first trimester of pregnancy. The receptors were gathered from a female donor with multiple sclerosis, enrolled in a pregnancy study. The CDR3 runs from the conserved cysteine through the conserved F or W. D genes are given only for firm matches. Where a row states a size, it is once, few, many or the class of an expanded clone; other rows omit it.

clone_size	v_call	d_call	j_call	cdr3_aa	cdr3_nt
.	TRBV5-6	.	TRBJ1-1	CASRVGGAEAFF	TGTGCCAGCAGAGTTGGGGGGGCTGAAGCTTTCTTT
.	TRBV9	TRBD2	TRBJ2-5	CASSARGSGGSRETQYF	TGTGCCAGCAGCGCCCGGGGTAGCGGGGGGTCCCGGGAGACCCAGTACTTC
.	TRBV6-5	.	TRBJ2-7	CASRSGDPNEQYF	TGTGCCAGCAGATCAGGGGACCCCAACGAGCAGTACTTC
.	TRBV19	TRBD1	TRBJ2-5	CASSPHRGQQETQYF	TGTGCCAGTAGTCCCCACAGGGGGCAGCAAGAGACCCAGTACTTC
.	TRBV7-2	.	TRBJ1-2	CASSLKDIFNYGYTF	TGTGCCAGCAGCTTGAAGGACATCTTTAACTATGGCTACACCTTC
.	TRBV7-9	TRBD2	TRBJ2-5	CASSHQETLATQETQYF	TGTGCCAGCAGCCATCAGGAGACACTAGCGACGCAAGAGACCCAGTACTTC
.	TRBV7-9	TRBD2	TRBJ2-1	CASSPPSLASGADEQFF	TGTGCCAGCAGCCCACCTAGTCTGGCTAGCGGGGCGGATGAGCAGTTCTTC
.	TRBV4-3	.	TRBJ1-5	CASSQDRVYNQPQHF	TGCGCCAGCAGCCAAGACAGGGTTTACAATCAGCCCCAGCATTTT
.	TRBV30	.	TRBJ1-1	CAWSSGGGSEAFF	TGTGCCTGGAGCTCCGGGGGTGGGTCTGAAGCTTTCTTT
.	TRBV9	TRBD1	TRBJ1-1	CASSVAPSTGPGVEAFF	TGTGCCAGCAGCGTAGCTCCCTCGACAGGGCCAGGGGTTGAAGCTTTCTTT
.	TRBV27	TRBD1	TRBJ1-5	CASSLLGQGSNQPQHF	TGTGCCAGCAGCCTACTCGGACAGGGTAGCAATCAGCCCCAGCATTTT
.	TRBV2	TRBD1	TRBJ2-7	CASSEGQGANYYEQYF	TGTGCCAGCAGTGAGGGACAGGGGGCGAACTATTACGAGCAGTACTTC
few	TRBV12-5	.	TRBJ1-1	CASSRPGRGNTEAFF	TGTGCTAGTTCGCGGCCAGGGCGGGGGAACACTGAAGCTTTCTTT
.	TRBV27	TRBD1	TRBJ1-5	CASSPGTGWQPQHF	TGTGCCAGCAGTCCGGGGACAGGCTGGCAGCCCCAGCATTTT
.	TRBV4-3	.	TRBJ2-3	CASSQGTATDTQYF	TGCGCCAGCAGCCAAGGTACAGCCACAGATACGCAGTATTTT
.	TRBV27	.	TRBJ1-3	CASSSGGGNTIYF	TGTGCCAGCAGTTCCGGGGGAGGAAACACCATATATTTT
.	TRBV4-3	TRBD1	TRBJ2-7	CASSPDRVSYEQYF	TGCGCCAGCAGCCCCGACAGGGTCTCCTACGAGCAGTACTTC
.	TRBV27	TRBD1	TRBJ1-5	CASSFGTDNQPQHF	TGTGCCAGCAGTTTCGGGACAGACAATCAGCCCCAGCATTTT
.	TRBV27	TRBD1	TRBJ2-1	CASSLPGQGYNEQFF	TGTGCCAGCAGTTTGCCGGGACAGGGCTACAATGAGCAGTTCTTC
.	TRBV4-3	.	TRBJ1-4	CASSQRGNEKLFF	TGCGCCAGCAGCCAACGAGGGAATGAAAAACTGTTTTTT
.	TRBV6-5	TRBD2	TRBJ2-5	CASRISGGLQETQYF	TGTGCCAGCAGAATTAGCGGGGGGCTACAAGAGACCCAGTACTTC
.	TRBV5-1	TRBD2	TRBJ2-3	CASSLPRELAGGPGTDTQYF	TGCGCCAGCAGCTTGCCCCGGGAACTAGCGGGGGGGCCAGGCACAGATACGCAGTATTTT
.	TRBV2	.	TRBJ1-4	CASFRFTEPQASKANEKLFF	TGTGCCAGCTTCAGGTTTACAGAACCCCAGGCCTCAAAAGCTAATGAAAAACTGTTTTTT
.	TRBV9	TRBD2	TRBJ2-3	CASGLSSGGSTDTQYF	TGTGCCAGCGGACTATCTAGCGGGGGTAGCACAGATACGCAGTATTTT
.	TRBV4-3	.	TRBJ1-1	CASSQTRAGNEAFF	TGCGCCAGCAGCCAAACCAGGGCAGGGAATGAAGCTTTCTTT
.	TRBV9	.	TRBJ2-7	CASSSSGFSYEQYF	TGTGCCAGCAGCTCCTCGGGTTTCTCCTACGAGCAGTACTTC
.	TRBV7-9	.	TRBJ1-3	CASSLEERLRSGNTIYF	TGTGCCAGCAGCTTAGAGGAGAGATTGAGATCTGGAAACACCATATATTTT
.	TRBV2	TRBD1	TRBJ1-2	CASTATGTGGEGYTF	TGTGCCAGCACCGCGACCGGGACAGGGGGCGAGGGCTACACCTTC
.	TRBV15	TRBD1	TRBJ2-7	CATSRENVNRGEQYF	TGTGCCACCAGCAGAGAGAACGTTAACAGGGGCGAGCAGTACTTC
.	TRBV6-5	.	TRBJ1-1	CASSYSSGGANTEAFF	TGTGCCAGCAGTTACTCGAGTGGGGGGGCGAACACTGAAGCTTTCTTT
.	TRBV10-3	TRBD2	TRBJ2-3	CAISPSVRGGDTDTQYF	TGTGCCATCAGCCCGTCGGTGCGGGGGGGAGACACAGATACGCAGTATTTT
once	TRBV5-6	.	TRBJ1-3	CASSLGAGIVSGNTIYF	TGTGCCAGCAGCTTAGGTGCAGGGATCGTCTCTGGAAACACCATATATTTT
.	TRBV7-7	TRBD2	TRBJ2-5	CASSSWTSGGPVPETQYF	TGTGCTAGCAGCTCCTGGACTAGCGGGGGCCCTGTACCTGAGACCCAGTACTTC
.	TRBV15	.	TRBJ2-1	CATSRDRGLADDNEQFF	TGTGCCACCAGCAGAGATAGAGGGCTAGCTGACGACAATGAGCAGTTCTTC
.	TRBV19	TRBD2	TRBJ2-1	CASSMVTSGGHSVPYNEQFF	TGTGCCAGTAGTATGGTGACTAGCGGGGGCCATTCTGTCCCCTACAATGAGCAGTTCTTC
.	TRBV7-2	.	TRBJ1-5	CASGARGGQPQHF	TGTGCCAGCGGCGCTCGCGGGGGTCAGCCCCAGCATTTT
.	TRBV6-4	TRBD2	TRBJ2-7	CASSPEASGNYEQYF	TGTGCCAGCAGCCCCGAGGCTAGCGGGAACTACGAGCAGTACTTC
once	TRBV7-6	TRBD2	TRBJ2-7	CASSLGGADEQYF	TGTGCCAGCAGTTTGGGAGGGGCGGACGAGCAGTACTTC
.	TRBV4-2	.	TRBJ2-7	CASSQDAAAGSYEQYF	TGTGCCAGCAGCCAAGATGCGGCGGCCGGCTCCTACGAGCAGTACTTC
once	TRBV9	.	TRBJ2-2	CASSVGLSTGELFF	TGTGCCAGCAGCGTGGGACTCTCCACCGGGGAGCTGTTTTTT
.	TRBV10-3	TRBD1	TRBJ1-2	CAISESRDRTPNYGYTF	TGTGCCATCAGTGAGTCCCGGGACAGGACACCGAACTATGGCTACACCTTC
.	TRBV6-4	.	TRBJ2-3	CASSDGGRHTDTQYF	TGTGCCAGCAGTGACGGGGGGAGGCACACAGATACGCAGTATTTT
.	TRBV7-9	TRBD1	TRBJ1-2	CASSRDREGGYTF	TGTGCCAGCAGTCGGGACAGGGAAGGAGGCTACACCTTC
.	TRBV25-1	.	TRBJ2-5	CASSDVGGQETQYF	TGTGCCAGCAGTGATGTCGGGGGCCAAGAGACCCAGTACTTC
.	TRBV6-5	.	TRBJ2-3	CASSLSDTQYF	TGTGCCAGCAGCCTCTCAGATACGCAGTATTTT
once	TRBV7-8	TRBD1	TRBJ1-3	CAILPEDRSDTIYF	TGTGCCATCCTCCCAGAGGACAGGTCGGACACCATATATTTT
few	TRBV6-1	TRBD1	TRBJ1-1	CASSAGGLMVNTEAFF	TGTGCCAGCAGTGCAGGGGGCTTAATGGTGAACACTGAAGCTTTCTTT
.	TRBV7-2	TRBD1	TRBJ2-7	CASSSDGTGSYEQYF	TGTGCCAGCAGCTCGGACGGGACAGGTTCCTACGAGCAGTACTTC
.	TRBV5-6	TRBD1	TRBJ2-7	CASSSGTGYEQYF	TGTGCCAGCAGCTCCGGGACAGGGTACGAGCAGTACTTC
.	TRBV10-3	TRBD1	TRBJ2-7	CAISDRTGGQYEQYF	TGTGCCATCAGTGACAGGACAGGGGGTCAATACGAGCAGTACTTC
.	TRBV6-5	.	TRBJ1-5	CAGSPDSSENQPQHF	TGTGCCGGCAGCCCCGACAGCTCGGAGAATCAGCCCCAGCATTTT
.	TRBV6-1	.	TRBJ1-4	CASSALGGYNEKLFF	TGTGCCAGCAGTGCTCTTGGGGGGTATAATGAAAAACTGTTTTTT
.	TRBV5-4	.	TRBJ1-1	CASSLWSGRHTEAFF	TGTGCCAGCAGCTTGTGGTCAGGGAGGCACACTGAAGCTTTCTTT
many	TRBV6-4	TRBD1	TRBJ2-1	CASSPGTGGTEQFF	TGTGCCAGCAGTCCCGGGACAGGGGGGACTGAGCAGTTCTTC
.	TRBV9	.	TRBJ2-7	CASSTGSSYEQYF	TGTGCCAGCAGCACCGGGAGCTCCTACGAGCAGTACTTC
.	TRBV4-1	.	TRBJ2-5	CASSQPGSETQYF	TGCGCCAGCAGCCAACCGGGAAGCGAGACCCAGTACTTC
once	TRBV27	.	TRBJ2-7	CASSRGYEQYF	TGTGCCAGCAGCCGGGGCTACGAGCAGTACTTC
.	TRBV5-1	TRBD1	TRBJ2-7	CASSLDPDRAFSYEQYF	TGCGCCAGCAGCTTGGATCCGGACAGGGCCTTCTCCTACGAGCAGTACTTC
once	TRBV30	.	TRBJ2-1	CAWSQGRDEQFF	TGTGCCTGGTCACAGGGTAGGGATGAGCAGTTCTTC
.	TRBV30	TRBD1	TRBJ1-5	CAWSYAGGPNQPQHF	TGTGCCTGGAGTTACGCAGGGGGACCCAATCAGCCCCAGCATTTT